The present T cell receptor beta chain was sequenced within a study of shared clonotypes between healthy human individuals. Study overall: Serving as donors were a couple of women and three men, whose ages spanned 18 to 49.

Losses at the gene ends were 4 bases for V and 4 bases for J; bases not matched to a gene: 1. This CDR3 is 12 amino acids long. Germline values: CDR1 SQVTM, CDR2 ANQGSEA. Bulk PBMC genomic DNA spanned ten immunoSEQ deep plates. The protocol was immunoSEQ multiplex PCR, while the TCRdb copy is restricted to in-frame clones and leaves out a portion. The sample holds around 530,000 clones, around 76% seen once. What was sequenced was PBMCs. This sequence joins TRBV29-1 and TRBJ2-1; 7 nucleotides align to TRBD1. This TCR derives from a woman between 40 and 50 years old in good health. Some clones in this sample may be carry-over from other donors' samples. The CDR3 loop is CSVGRGYNEQFF. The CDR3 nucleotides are TGCAGCGTTGGCAGGGGGTACAATGAGCAGTTCTTC.